This T cell receptor beta chain was captured by sequencing in a study of CD8 T cells in ankylosing spondylitis. There are many counts of this clonotype. Its antigen is unidentified. V trimming: 2 bases; J trimming: 3 bases; junction bases outside the gene matches: 2. The germline V gene has CDR1 DFQATT and CDR2 SNEGSKA (reference sequence). The CDR3 loop spans 14 amino acids. TCRdb reanalysed the 5' RACE reads using MiXCR and keeps one entry per CDR3 protein. The sample shows around 490,000 distinct CDR3 sequences, approximately 5% of them seen only once. General study findings and limits: Made up of eight highly homologous variants, a TCR beta motif appeared characteristic of ankylosing spondylitis blood.

This TCR was sampled from a male donor with ankylosing spondylitis. The gene calls are TRBV20-1 and TRBJ1-3; 9 nucleotides line up with TRBD1. Sample: blood, either unsorted or a sorted T cell fraction (not recorded which). CDR3 DNA sequence: TGCAGTGCTAGACCGGGACAGGGTGGAAACACCATATATTTT. Protein product: CSARPGQGGNTIYF.